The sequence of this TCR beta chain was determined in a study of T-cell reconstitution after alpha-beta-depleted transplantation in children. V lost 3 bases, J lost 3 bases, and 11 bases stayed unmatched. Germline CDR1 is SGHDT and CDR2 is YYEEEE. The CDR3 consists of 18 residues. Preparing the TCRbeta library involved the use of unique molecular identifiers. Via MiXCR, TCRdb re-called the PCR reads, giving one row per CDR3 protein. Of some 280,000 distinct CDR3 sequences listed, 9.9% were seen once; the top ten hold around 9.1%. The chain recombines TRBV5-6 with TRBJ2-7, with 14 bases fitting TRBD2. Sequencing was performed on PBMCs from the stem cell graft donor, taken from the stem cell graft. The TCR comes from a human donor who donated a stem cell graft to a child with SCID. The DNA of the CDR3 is TGTGCCAGCAGCTCCACAGGACTAGCGGGGGGCCCGGTCTACGAGCAGTACTTC. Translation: CASSSTGLAGGPVYEQYF.